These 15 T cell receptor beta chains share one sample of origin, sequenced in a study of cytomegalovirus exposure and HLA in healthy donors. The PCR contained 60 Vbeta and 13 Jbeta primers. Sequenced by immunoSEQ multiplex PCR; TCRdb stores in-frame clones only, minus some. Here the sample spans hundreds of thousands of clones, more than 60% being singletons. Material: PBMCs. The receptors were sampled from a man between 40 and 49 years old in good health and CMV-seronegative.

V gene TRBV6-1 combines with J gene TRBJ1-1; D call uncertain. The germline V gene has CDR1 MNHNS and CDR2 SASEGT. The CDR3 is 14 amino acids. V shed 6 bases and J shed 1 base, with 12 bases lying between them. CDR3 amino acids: CASSGLLQNTEAFF. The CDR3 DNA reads TGTGCCAGCAGCGGACTCCTTCAGAACACTGAAGCTTTCTTT.

CDR3 coding DNA: TGTGCCAGCAGTCCCGGGCGGGAGTTCGACGAGCAGTACTTC. Translating gives CASSPGREFDEQYF. This chain connects TRBV27 to TRBJ2-7; 7 nucleotides match TRBD2. The J segment lost 5 bases and the V segment lost 5 bases, leaving 9 bases of the junction unmatched. The CDR3 has 14 residues. Germline V lookup: CDR1 MNHEY, CDR2 SMNVEV (reference sequence).

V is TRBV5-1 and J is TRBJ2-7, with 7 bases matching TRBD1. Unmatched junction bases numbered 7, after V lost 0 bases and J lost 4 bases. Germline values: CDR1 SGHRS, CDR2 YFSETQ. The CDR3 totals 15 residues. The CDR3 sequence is CASSLEGTVAYEQYF. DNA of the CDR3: TGCGCCAGCAGCTTGGAAGGGACAGTGGCATACGAGCAGTACTTC.

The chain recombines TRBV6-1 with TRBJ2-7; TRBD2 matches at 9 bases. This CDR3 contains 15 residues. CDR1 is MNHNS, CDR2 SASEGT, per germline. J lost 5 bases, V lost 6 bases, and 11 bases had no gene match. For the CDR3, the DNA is TGTGCCAGCAGCGATAGCGGGAGTCGCAGTCACGAGCAGTACTTC. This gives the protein CASSDSGSRSHEQYF.

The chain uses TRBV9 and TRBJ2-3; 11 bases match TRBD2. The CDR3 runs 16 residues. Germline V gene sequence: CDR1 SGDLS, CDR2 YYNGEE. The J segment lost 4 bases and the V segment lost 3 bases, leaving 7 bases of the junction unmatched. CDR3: CASSELAGGPADTQYF. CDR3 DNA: TGTGCCAGCAGCGAGTTAGCGGGAGGGCCCGCAGATACGCAGTATTTT.

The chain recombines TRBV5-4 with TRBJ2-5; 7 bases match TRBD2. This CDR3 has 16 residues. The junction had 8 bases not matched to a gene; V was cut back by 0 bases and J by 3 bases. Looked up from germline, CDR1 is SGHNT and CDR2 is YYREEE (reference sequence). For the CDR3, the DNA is TGTGCCAGCAGCTTGGGGCGGGAGCGGATTAAAGAGACCCAGTACTTC. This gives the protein CASSLGRERIKETQYF.

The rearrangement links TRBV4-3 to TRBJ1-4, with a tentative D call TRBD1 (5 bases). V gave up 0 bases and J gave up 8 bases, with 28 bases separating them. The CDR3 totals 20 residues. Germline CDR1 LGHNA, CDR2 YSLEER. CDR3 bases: TGCGCCAGCAGCCAAGATGGCTCCGGGGCGGAAAGACGCCGGGGGGAAAAACTGTTTTTT. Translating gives CASSQDGSGAERRRGEKLFF.

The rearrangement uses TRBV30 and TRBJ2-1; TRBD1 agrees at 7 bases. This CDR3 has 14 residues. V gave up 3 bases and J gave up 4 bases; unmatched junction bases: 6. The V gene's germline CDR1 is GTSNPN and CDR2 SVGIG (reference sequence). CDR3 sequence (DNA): TGTGCCTGGAGAACGACAGGGTGGTACAATGAGCAGTTCTTC. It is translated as CAWRTTGWYNEQFF.

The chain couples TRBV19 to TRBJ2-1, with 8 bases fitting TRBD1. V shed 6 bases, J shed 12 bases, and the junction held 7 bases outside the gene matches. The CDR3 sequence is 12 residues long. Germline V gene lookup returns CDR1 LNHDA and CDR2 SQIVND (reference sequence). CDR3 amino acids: CASRRTGQGQFF. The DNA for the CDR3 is TGTGCCAGTAGGAGGACAGGGCAGGGGCAGTTCTTC.

CDR3 in DNA: TGTGCCAGCAGCCCGCGGGGTAGCGGGGGGGCAAGGAGCGGGGAGCTGTTTTTT. Its translation: CASSPRGSGGARSGELFF. The rearrangement uses TRBV4-2 and TRBJ2-2; 11 nucleotides match TRBD2. With 4 bases clipped from V and 7 bases from J, the junction kept 14 bases outside the gene matches. CDR1 and CDR2 (germline): LGHNA, YNFKEQ. The CDR3 loop spans 18 amino acids.

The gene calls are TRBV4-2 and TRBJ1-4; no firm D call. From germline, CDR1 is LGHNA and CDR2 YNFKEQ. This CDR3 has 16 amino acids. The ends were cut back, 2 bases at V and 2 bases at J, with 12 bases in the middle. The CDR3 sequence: CASSQPRGGTNEKLFF. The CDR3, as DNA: TGTGCCAGCAGCCAACCCCGGGGAGGGACTAATGAAAAACTGTTTTTT.

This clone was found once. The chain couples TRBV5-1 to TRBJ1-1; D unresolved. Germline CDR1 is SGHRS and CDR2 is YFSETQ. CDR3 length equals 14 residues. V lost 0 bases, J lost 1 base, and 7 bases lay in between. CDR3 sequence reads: CASSLEPGNTEAFF. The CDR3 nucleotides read TGCGCCAGCAGCTTGGAGCCGGGGAACACTGAAGCTTTCTTT.

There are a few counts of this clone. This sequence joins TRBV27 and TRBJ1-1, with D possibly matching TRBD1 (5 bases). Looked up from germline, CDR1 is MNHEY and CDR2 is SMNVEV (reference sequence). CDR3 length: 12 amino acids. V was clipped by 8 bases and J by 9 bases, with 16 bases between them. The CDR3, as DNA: TGTGCCAGCCAATCTCGGGGGGAGAAAGCTTTCTTT. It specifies CASQSRGEKAFF.

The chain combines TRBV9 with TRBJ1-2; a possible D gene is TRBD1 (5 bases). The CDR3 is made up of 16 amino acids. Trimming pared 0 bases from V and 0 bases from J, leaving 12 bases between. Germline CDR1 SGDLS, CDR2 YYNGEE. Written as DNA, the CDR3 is TGTGCCAGCAGCGTAGCTACAGACAGAGCTAACTATGGCTACACCTTC. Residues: CASSVATDRANYGYTF.

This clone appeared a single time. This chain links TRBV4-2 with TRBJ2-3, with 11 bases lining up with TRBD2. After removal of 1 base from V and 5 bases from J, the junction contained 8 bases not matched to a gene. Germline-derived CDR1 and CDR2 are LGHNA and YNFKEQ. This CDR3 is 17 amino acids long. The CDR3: CASSQGRLAGKQDTQYF. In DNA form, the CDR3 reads TGTGCCAGCAGCCAAGGTCGACTAGCGGGAAAGCAAGATACGCAGTATTTT.